The 6 T cell receptor beta chains below were found in one sample sequenced in a study of CD8 T cells in ankylosing spondylitis. TCRdb re-called the 5' RACE reads through MiXCR, storing one row per CDR3 protein. The data show under 250,000 distinct CDR3 sequences, roughly 25% seen once. Source material: blood, either unsorted or a sorted T cell fraction (not recorded which). All receptors come from a male donor with ankylosing spondylitis or in good health (not recorded which).

This clonotype was counted a few times. The J gene is TRBJ1-2, the V gene TRBV12-3 or TRBV12-4; the match to TRBD1 covers 8 bases. The CDR3 sequence is 19 residues long. V was pared by 3 bases and J by 2 bases, with 17 bases of the junction left unmatched. Here the CDR3 reads CASSFLMFRQGRPNYGYTF. The CDR3 DNA reads TGTGCCAGCAGTTTTTTGATGTTCCGACAGGGGCGACCCAACTATGGCTACACCTTC.

The V gene is TRBV12-3 or TRBV12-4, the J gene TRBJ1-5; TRBD1 might be the D (6 bases). The CDR3 is 15 amino acids. Trimming took off 6 bases at V and 4 bases at J, with 16 bases between the two ends. The CDR3 coding sequence is TGTGCCAGCAGGTGGGGCGGACAGCAAAATCAGCCCCAGCATTTT. This encodes CASRWGGQQNQPQHF.

The chain combines TRBV5-5 with TRBJ2-7; D uncertain. Germline V lookup: CDR1 SGHKS, CDR2 YYEKEE (reference sequence). Trimming pared 5 bases from V and 7 bases from J, leaving 13 bases between. CDR3 size: 12 residues. Here the CDR3 reads CASSPGPSEQYF. In DNA, the CDR3 is TGTGCCAGCAGTCCGGGTCCGTCGGAGCAGTACTTC.

This clonotype came up many times. The chain couples TRBV7-2 to TRBJ2-7; no firm D call. V lost 5 bases and J 5 bases, leaving 22 bases between the germline ends. CDR3 length equals 16 residues. Germline V gives CDR1 SGHTA, CDR2 FQGNSA. The CDR3 sequence: CASSPRAASRSHEQYF. Here the CDR3 DNA reads TGTGCCAGCAGCCCCCGCGCGGCTAGTAGGAGCCACGAGCAGTACTTC.

This clonotype was seen many times. The rearrangement links TRBV5-1 to TRBJ2-7, with TRBD2 matching 9 bases. This CDR3 is built from 19 residues. Germline V CDR1 and CDR2: SGHRS, YFSETQ. With V trimmed by 1 base and J by 1 base, 15 bases remained unmatched. The CDR3 DNA follows: TGCGCCAGCAGCTTGTGGGATCGGTTGTTAGCGGGAGTTTCCTACGAGCAGTACTTC. This translates into CASSLWDRLLAGVSYEQYF.

This clonotype was seen at least ten times. This chain links TRBV7-2 with TRBJ1-3; 7 nucleotides align to TRBD1. After removal of 5 bases from V and 0 bases from J, the junction contained 7 bases not matched to a gene. The CDR3 runs 16 residues. Germline V gives CDR1 SGHTA, CDR2 FQGNSA. CDR3 sequence reads: CASSPGQRPSGNTIYF. Written as DNA, the CDR3 is TGTGCCAGCAGCCCGGGACAGCGACCCTCTGGAAACACCATATATTTT.